The 31 T cell receptor beta chains below come from one sample, sequenced in a study of shared clonotypes between healthy human individuals. The assay was immunoSEQ multiplex PCR, and TCRdb's table has in-frame clones only and misses some. Seen here are 2 million to 3 million clones, approximately 94% observed once, and the top ten hold about 0.39%. Input material: naive CD4+ T cells from PBMCs. As to subset: CD45RA+ positively selected. The receptors stem from a man aged 18 to 30 in good health. Some clones in this sample may be carry-over from other donors' samples.

This sequence joins TRBV7-8 and TRBJ2-7, with D possibly matching TRBD2 (6 bases). Germline loops: CDR1 SGHVS, CDR2 FQNEAQ. V lost 5 bases to trimming and J lost 2 bases, with 16 bases between them. The CDR3 runs 15 residues. The DNA of the CDR3 is TGTGCCAGCAGCCCCAAGCGGGCCGGTACCTACGAGCAGTACTTC. It specifies CASSPKRAGTYEQYF.

The genes are TRBV2 and TRBJ1-1; D gene unclear. The germline V gene has CDR1 SNHLY and CDR2 FYNNEI. The CDR3 runs to 13 residues. The V and J ends lost 9 bases and 4 bases respectively, with 15 bases between them. CDR3 in amino acids: CASSPNPSTEAFF. CDR3 DNA sequence: TGTGCCAGTTCACCCAACCCCTCCACTGAAGCTTTCTTT.

The chain couples TRBV18 to TRBJ2-5; D gene unclear. CDR1 and CDR2 (germline): KGHSH, LQKENI. The CDR3 has 16 amino acids. Trimming removed 6 bases at V and 3 bases at J, with 20 bases between. CDR3 bases: TGTGCCAGCTCCCTTATTTACAGCAGCAATGAAGAGACCCAGTACTTC. Protein sequence: CASSLIYSSNEETQYF.

The genes are TRBV28 and TRBJ2-1; 8 nucleotides match TRBD1. CDR1 is MDHEN and CDR2 is SYDVKM in the germline V gene. The V gene end was trimmed by 1 base and the J gene end by 8 bases; junction bases not matched to a gene: 10. CDR3 length: 16 amino acids. The CDR3 spells CASSLYGQGTSDEQFF. The CDR3 coding sequence is TGTGCCAGCAGTTTATATGGACAGGGTACCTCTGATGAGCAGTTCTTC.

DNA of the CDR3: TGTGCCACCAGCAGCCGACTAGAGGAGACCCAGTACTTC. This codes for CATSSRLEETQYF. The genes are TRBV15 and TRBJ2-5; D possibly corresponds to TRBD2 (6 bases). This CDR3 region has 13 residues. Trimming left V 3 bases short and J 5 bases short, with 10 bases between. The germline V gene encodes CDR1 LNHNV and CDR2 YYDKDF (reference sequence).

The gene calls are TRBV21-1 and TRBJ2-1; the table calls TRBD1, which could not be checked here. TRBV21-1 is an annotated pseudogene. The CDR3 sequence is 11 residues long. The CDR3 DNA sequence: TGTGCCAGCAGCCCCCAGACAGGGACCTTCTTC. Encoded protein: CASSPQTGTFF.

The chain recombines TRBV11-2 with TRBJ2-5; TRBD2 matches 8 bases. The CDR3 totals 16 residues. The junction had 10 bases not matched to a gene; V was cut back by 5 bases and J by 2 bases. Germline values: CDR1 SGHAT, CDR2 FQNNGV. This CDR3 reads CASSLLAGGDQETQYF. The CDR3 nucleotides are TGTGCCAGCAGCCTTCTAGCGGGTGGGGATCAAGAGACCCAGTACTTC. The entire variable domain, with the rest obtained from reference TRBV11-2 and TRBJ2-5, is as follows: EAGVAQSPRYKIIEKRQSVAFWCNPISGHATLYWYQQILGQGPKLLIQFQNNGVVDDSQLPKDRFSAERLKGVDSTLKIQPAKLEDSAVYLCASSLLAGGDQETQYFGPGTRLLVL.

This chain joins TRBV7-9 and TRBJ2-2, with a weak D call TRBD2 (6 bases). The CDR3 is made up of 16 amino acids. Trimming removed 11 bases from V and 4 bases from J, with 23 bases in between. Germline CDR1 and CDR2: SEHNR and FQNEAQ (reference sequence). The CDR3 DNA sequence: TGTGCCGTGGCGGGAAACGGTACAAAGGGCACCGGGGAGCTGTTTTTT. This sequence encodes CAVAGNGTKGTGELFF.

This chain links TRBV10-3 with TRBJ2-7, with 12 bases fitting TRBD2. The CDR3 contains 18 residues. The germline V gene has CDR1 ENHRY and CDR2 SYGVKD. V gave up 3 bases and J gave up 1 base; unmatched junction bases: 10. CDR3 sequence (DNA): TGTGCCATCAGTGATCCGGCTGGGACTAGCGGGTTGTCCTACGAGCAGTACTTC. Amino acids: CAISDPAGTSGLSYEQYF.

This chain uses TRBV28 with TRBJ1-1; tentative D call: TRBD1 (5 bases). V lost 8 bases, J lost 11 bases, and 30 bases lay in between. CDR1 and CDR2 from the germline V gene are MDHEN and SYDVKM. The CDR3 extends over 16 amino acids. CDR3 bases: TGTGCCAGCGAAGGAAGGTGGGGGTACAATCGGTTCGTGGCTTTCTTT. It is translated as CASEGRWGYNRFVAFF.

This clone was seen a handful of times. This sample also contains other DNA sequences that code for the same CDR3. The V call is TRBV19, the J call TRBJ2-2; no firm D call. Germline V lookup: CDR1 LNHDA, CDR2 SQIVND (reference sequence). Trimming took 2 bases from V and 6 from J, leaving 4 bases between them. CDR3 length equals 12 residues. CDR3 in DNA: TGTGCCAGTAGTATACGGGCCGGGGAGCTGTTTTTT. This gives the protein CASSIRAGELFF.

V and J are TRBV9 and TRBJ2-6; D gene uncertain. The V and J ends lost 4 bases and 2 bases respectively, with 7 bases between them. Germline CDR1 SGDLS, CDR2 YYNGEE. This CDR3 has 14 amino acids. CDR3 nucleotide sequence: TGTGCCAGCAGCACGATGCCTGGGGCCAACGTCCTGACTTTC. Residues: CASSTMPGANVLTF.

This clone was recorded once. The J gene is TRBJ2-7, the V gene TRBV4-1, with 12 bases that match TRBD2. V trimming: 3 bases; J trimming: 2 bases; junction bases outside the gene matches: 17. There are 20 residues in the CDR3. Germline V CDR1 and CDR2: MGHRA, YSYEKL. The CDR3 DNA reads as TGCGCCAGCAGCCACCCTGATGGAAGACTAGCGGGAGCCGCGCCCTACGAGCAGTACTTC. This sequence encodes CASSHPDGRLAGAAPYEQYF.

The genes are TRBV28 and TRBJ2-7; no firm D call. The CDR3 has 16 amino acids. V was cut by 6 bases and J by 0 bases, with 18 bases left in between. Germline V CDR1 and CDR2: MDHEN, SYDVKM. The CDR3 coding sequence is TGTGCCAGCAGCTCTATAGGAATTACCGACTCCTACGAGCAGTACTTC. Residues: CASSSIGITDSYEQYF.

The chain is built from TRBV19 and TRBJ2-1; the D gene is possibly TRBD2 (7 bases). V gave up 0 bases and J gave up 4 bases, with 10 bases separating them. The CDR3 extends over 15 amino acids. CDR1 is LNHDA and CDR2 is SQIVND in the germline V gene (reference sequence). Here the CDR3 DNA reads TGTGCCAGTAGTATAGAGCGGGGGCGATACAATGAGCAGTTCTTC. It specifies CASSIERGRYNEQFF.

The chain couples TRBV19 to TRBJ1-1, with D possibly TRBD1 on 5 matching bases. The CDR3 consists of 17 residues. The V and J ends lost 5 bases and 0 bases respectively, with 19 bases between them. Germline V CDR1 and CDR2: LNHDA, SQIVND (reference sequence). The CDR3 protein is CASSPGVRDAMNTEAFF. CDR3 in DNA: TGTGCCAGTAGTCCGGGGGTTCGGGACGCAATGAACACTGAAGCTTTCTTT.

Points on this clone: Other nucleotide sequences from this sample produce the same CDR3. The chain has TRBV7-2 and TRBJ2-7; possible D gene TRBD1, 5 bases. V lost 1 base, J lost 0 bases, and 7 bases lay in between. The length of the CDR3 is 14 residues. Germline V gene data show CDR1 as SGHTA and CDR2 as FQGNSA. The CDR3 sequence: CASSLGGHSYEQYF. The CDR3, as DNA: TGTGCCAGCAGCTTAGGCGGACACTCCTACGAGCAGTACTTC.

V usage is TRBV19 and J usage is TRBJ1-2; D call uncertain. The CDR3 contains 13 residues. V dropped 5 bases and J dropped 5 bases, with 12 bases sitting between them. Germline CDR1 reads LNHDA; CDR2 reads SQIVND (reference sequence). CDR3 sequence: CASSSNGLYGYTF. As DNA, the CDR3 is TGTGCCAGTAGTTCTAACGGACTGTATGGCTACACCTTC.

This clone was observed a single time. Other DNA variants within this sample encode the same CDR3. This rearrangement joins TRBV5-8 to TRBJ1-2; a possible D gene is TRBD1 (5 bases). This CDR3 has 12 residues. V was trimmed by 2 bases and J by 5 bases, leaving 7 bases between them. Per the germline V gene, CDR1 is SGHTS and CDR2 is YDEGEE. CDR3 nucleotides: TGTGCCAGCAGCTTAAGGGGATATGGCTACACCTTC. Translating gives CASSLRGYGYTF.

This rearrangement joins TRBV19 to TRBJ1-3; unclear D gene. Trimming shortened V by 5 bases and J by 5 bases, and 7 bases separated the two germline ends. The V gene's germline CDR1 is LNHDA and CDR2 SQIVND (reference sequence). This CDR3 contains 12 residues. In DNA, the CDR3 is TGTGCCAGTAGTCTAAACCGAAACACCATATATTTT. Translating it yields CASSLNRNTIYF.

Concerning this clone: An end of the junction differs from the germline gene, which may be a read error. This chain uses TRBV19 with TRBJ2-1, with TRBD2 identical over 9 bases. The CDR3 extends over 15 amino acids. Per germline, CDR1 LNHDA and CDR2 SQIVND (reference sequence). The CDR3 sequence: CASRIAGVSYNEQFF. The CDR3 DNA sequence: TGTGCCAGTAGGATAGCGGGAGTGTCCTACAATGAGCAGTTCTTC.

The gene calls are TRBV28 and TRBJ2-7, with D possibly called TRBD1 or TRBD2 (5 bases each). Germline V lookup: CDR1 MDHEN, CDR2 SYDVKM. This CDR3 region has 15 residues. The ends were cut back, 5 bases at V and 2 bases at J, with 16 bases in the middle. CDR3 nucleotides: TGTGCCAGCAGTCCTGGGACCGTGACAACCTACGAGCAGTACTTC. It codes for CASSPGTVTTYEQYF.

The rearrangement uses TRBV2 and TRBJ2-1, with D hard to call. CDR1 and CDR2 (germline): SNHLY, FYNNEI. V shed 7 bases and J shed 4 bases, with 17 bases lying between them. CDR3 length equals 15 residues. CDR3 nucleotides: TGTGCCAGCACCGCCCAGGAGCCAGCTTACAATGAGCAGTTCTTC. Residues: CASTAQEPAYNEQFF.

V gene TRBV15 combines with J gene TRBJ2-7, with D perhaps TRBD1 or TRBD2 (5 bases each). V dropped 0 bases and J dropped 5 bases, with 11 bases sitting between them. The CDR3 runs 14 residues. Germline V gene lookup returns CDR1 LNHNV and CDR2 YYDKDF (reference sequence). The CDR3: CATSRDGGEDEQYF. CDR3 nucleotide sequence: TGTGCCACCAGCAGAGATGGGGGTGAGGACGAGCAGTACTTC.

The chain recombines TRBV10-3 with TRBJ1-1, with a possible D match to TRBD1 (5 bases). Deletions cut 4 bases from V and 5 bases from J, with 17 bases between. The germline CDR1 and CDR2 sequences are ENHRY and SYGVKD. The CDR3 is made up of 15 amino acids. This CDR3 reads CAISATRGLGTEAFF. CDR3 nucleotide sequence: TGTGCCATCAGTGCCACTCGGGGGTTGGGGACTGAAGCTTTCTTT.

V gene TRBV15 combines with J gene TRBJ2-7; D is possibly TRBD1 (6 bases). There are 15 residues in the CDR3. The germline V and J ends were trimmed by 0 bases and 2 bases, with 11 bases remaining between them. CDR1 is LNHNV and CDR2 is YYDKDF in the germline V gene (reference sequence). CDR3 nucleotides: TGTGCCACCAGCAGAGATCCGACAGGAGCCTACGAGCAGTACTTC. It yields the protein CATSRDPTGAYEQYF.

V is TRBV10-1 and J is TRBJ1-1; possibly TRBD1 for D (6 bases). CDR3 length equals 14 residues. The V gene lost 3 bases and the J gene lost 4 bases, with 12 bases spanning the gap. The germline gives CDR1 WNHNN, CDR2 SYGVQD (reference sequence). The CDR3 sequence: CASSDGGLGTEAFF. CDR3 nucleotides: TGCGCCAGCAGTGATGGGGGGCTTGGCACTGAAGCTTTCTTT.

The rearrangement uses TRBV14 and TRBJ1-6; unclear D gene. Trimming shortened V by 3 bases and J by 6 bases, and 9 bases separated the two germline ends. Germline loops: CDR1 SGHDN, CDR2 FVKESK. This CDR3 is 14 amino acids long. In nucleotides, the CDR3 is TGTGCCAGCAGCCAGGTTCGGATTAATTCACCCCTCCACTTT. Translated, it gives CASSQVRINSPLHF.

The chain has TRBV27 and TRBJ2-1; the D gene is possibly TRBD2 (5 bases). V was trimmed by 6 bases and J by 5 bases, leaving 23 bases between them. The CDR3 length is 17 residues. Germline CDR1 and CDR2: MNHEY and SMNVEV (reference sequence). CDR3 sequence reads: CASRITRTGLQNNEQFF. CDR3 nucleotides: TGTGCCAGCAGGATAACCCGTACTGGACTGCAGAACAATGAGCAGTTCTTC.

The chain has TRBV9 and TRBJ1-2, with 7 bases that match TRBD1. The germline CDR1 and CDR2 sequences are SGDLS and YYNGEE. Trimming cost V 4 bases and J 4 bases; bases outside gene matches: 7. The CDR3 contains 14 residues. For the CDR3, the DNA is TGTGCCAGCAGCACTCAACAGGGGACCTATGGCTACACCTTC. It encodes CASSTQQGTYGYTF. Together with reference TRBV9 and TRBJ1-2, the CDR3 gives the full variable domain: DSGVTQTPKHLITATGQRVTLRCSPRSGDLSVYWYQQSLDQGLQFLIQYYNGEERAKGNILERFSAQQFPDLHSELNLSSLELGDSALYFCASSTQQGTYGYTFGSGTRLTVV.

This clone showed up just a few times. The chain couples TRBV4-1 to TRBJ1-5; D perhaps matches TRBD1 (5 bases). V was cut by 0 bases and J by 6 bases, with 12 bases left in between. Germline CDR1 MGHRA, CDR2 YSYEKL. There are 15 residues in the CDR3. CDR3 nucleotides: TGCGCCAGCAGCCAAGATGGGGCCGCCGGTCAGCCCCAGCATTTT. Translation gives CASSQDGAAGQPQHF.